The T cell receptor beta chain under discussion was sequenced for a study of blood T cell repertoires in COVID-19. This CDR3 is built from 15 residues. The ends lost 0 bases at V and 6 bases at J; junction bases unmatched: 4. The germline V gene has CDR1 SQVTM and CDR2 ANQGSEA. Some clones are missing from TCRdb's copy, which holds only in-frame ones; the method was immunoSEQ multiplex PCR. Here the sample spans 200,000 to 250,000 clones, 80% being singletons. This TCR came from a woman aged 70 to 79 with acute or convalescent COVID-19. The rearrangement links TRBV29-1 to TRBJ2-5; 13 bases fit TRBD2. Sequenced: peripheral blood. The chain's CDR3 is CSVEEGLAGVQTQYF. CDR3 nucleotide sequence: TGCAGCGTTGAAGAAGGACTAGCGGGAGTACAGACCCAGTACTTC.